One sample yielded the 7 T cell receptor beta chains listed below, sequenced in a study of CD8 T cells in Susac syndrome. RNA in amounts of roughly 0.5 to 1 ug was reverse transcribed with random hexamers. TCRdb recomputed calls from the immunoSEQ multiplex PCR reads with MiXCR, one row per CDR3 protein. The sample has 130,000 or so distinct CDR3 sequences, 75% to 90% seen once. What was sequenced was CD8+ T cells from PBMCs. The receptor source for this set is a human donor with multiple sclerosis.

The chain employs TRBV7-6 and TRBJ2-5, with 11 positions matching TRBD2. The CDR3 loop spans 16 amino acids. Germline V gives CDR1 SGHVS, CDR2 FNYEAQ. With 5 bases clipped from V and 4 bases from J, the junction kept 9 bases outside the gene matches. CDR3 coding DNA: TGTGCCAGCAGCCCTCCACTAGCGGGAGTGGTAGAGACCCAGTACTTC. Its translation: CASSPPLAGVVETQYF.

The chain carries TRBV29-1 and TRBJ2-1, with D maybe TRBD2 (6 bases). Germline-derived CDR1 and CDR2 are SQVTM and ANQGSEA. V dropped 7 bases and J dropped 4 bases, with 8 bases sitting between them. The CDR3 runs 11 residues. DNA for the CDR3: TGCAGCGGGGGGGTATACAATGAGCAGTTCTTC. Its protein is CSGGVYNEQFF.

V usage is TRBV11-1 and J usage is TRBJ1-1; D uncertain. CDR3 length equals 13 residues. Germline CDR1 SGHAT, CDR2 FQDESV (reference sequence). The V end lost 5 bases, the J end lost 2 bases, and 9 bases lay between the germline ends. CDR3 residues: CASSVDANTEAFF. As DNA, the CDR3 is TGTGCCAGCAGCGTCGACGCAAACACTGAAGCTTTCTTT. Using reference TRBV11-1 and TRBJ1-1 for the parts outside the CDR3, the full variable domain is EAEVAQSPRYKITEKSQAVAFWCDPISGHATLYWYRQILGQGPELLVQFQDESVVDDSQLPKDRFSAERLKGVDSTLKIQPAELGDSAMYLCASSVDANTEAFFGQGTRLTVV.

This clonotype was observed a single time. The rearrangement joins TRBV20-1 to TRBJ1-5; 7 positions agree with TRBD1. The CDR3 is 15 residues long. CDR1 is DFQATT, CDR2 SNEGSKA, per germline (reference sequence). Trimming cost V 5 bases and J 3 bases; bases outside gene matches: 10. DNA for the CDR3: TGCAGTGCTGAGGACAGGCGAGGGTTCAATCAGCCCCAGCATTTT. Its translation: CSAEDRRGFNQPQHF.

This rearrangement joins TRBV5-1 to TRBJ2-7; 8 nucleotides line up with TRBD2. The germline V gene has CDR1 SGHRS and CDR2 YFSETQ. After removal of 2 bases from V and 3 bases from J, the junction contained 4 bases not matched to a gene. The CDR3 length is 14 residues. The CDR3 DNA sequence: TGCGCCAGCAGCTTCTTGGGACTAGGCTACGAGCAGTACTTC. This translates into CASSFLGLGYEQYF.

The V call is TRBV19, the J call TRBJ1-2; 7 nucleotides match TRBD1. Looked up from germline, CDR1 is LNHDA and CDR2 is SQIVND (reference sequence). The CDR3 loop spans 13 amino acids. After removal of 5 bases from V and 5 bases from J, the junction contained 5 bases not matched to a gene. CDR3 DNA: TGTGCCAGTAGTCTAGGGGGCTATTATGGCTACACCTTC. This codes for CASSLGGYYGYTF.

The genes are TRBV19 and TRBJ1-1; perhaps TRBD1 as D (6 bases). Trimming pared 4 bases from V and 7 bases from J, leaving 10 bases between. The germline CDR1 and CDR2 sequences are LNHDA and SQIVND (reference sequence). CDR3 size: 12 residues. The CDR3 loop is CASSKGHFEAFF. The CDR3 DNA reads TGTGCCAGTAGTAAGGGACATTTTGAAGCTTTCTTT. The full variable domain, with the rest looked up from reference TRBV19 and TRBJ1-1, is DGGITQSPKYLFRKEGQNVTLSCEQNLNHDAMYWYRQDPGQGLRLIYYSQIVNDFQKGDIAEGYSVSREKKESFPLTVTSAQKNPTAFYLCASSKGHFEAFFGQGTRLTVV.